This T cell receptor (beta chain) was sequenced for a study of T-cell reconstitution after alpha-beta-depleted transplantation in children. Per germline, CDR1 ENHRY and CDR2 SYGVKD. V shed 5 bases and J 4 bases; nucleotides not matched to a gene: 7. CDR3 size: 14 residues. TCRbeta library preparation incorporated unique molecular identifiers. TCRdb reprocessed the PCR reads with MiXCR, giving one entry per CDR3 protein. The sample includes about 400,000 distinct CDR3 sequences, roughly 13% of them seen just once. The TCR originated in a human donor who donated a stem cell graft to a child with Fanconi anemia. J is TRBJ1-1 and V is TRBV10-3; 7 bases match TRBD1. This material consisted of PBMCs, taken from the stem cell graft. The CDR3 region is CAISPTGRGTEAFF. The CDR3 DNA sequence: TGTGCCATCAGTCCGACAGGGAGGGGCACTGAAGCTTTCTTT.